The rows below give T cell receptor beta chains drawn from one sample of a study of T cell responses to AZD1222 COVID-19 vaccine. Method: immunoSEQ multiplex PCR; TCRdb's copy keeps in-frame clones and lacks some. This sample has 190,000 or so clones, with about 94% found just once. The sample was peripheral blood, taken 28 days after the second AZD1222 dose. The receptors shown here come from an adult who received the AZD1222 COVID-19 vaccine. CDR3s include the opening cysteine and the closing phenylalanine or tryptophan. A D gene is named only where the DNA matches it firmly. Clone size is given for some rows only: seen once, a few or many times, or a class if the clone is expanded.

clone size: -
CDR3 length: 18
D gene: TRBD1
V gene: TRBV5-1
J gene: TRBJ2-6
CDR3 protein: CASSLGWAGGSGANVLTF
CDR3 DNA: TGCGCCAGCAGCTTGGGTTGGGCAGGGGGCTCTGGGGCCAACGTCCTGACTTTC

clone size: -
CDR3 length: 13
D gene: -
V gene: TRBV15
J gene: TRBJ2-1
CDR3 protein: CATSSPGRILEFF
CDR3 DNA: TGTGCCACCAGCAGCCCGGGACGGATCTTGGAGTTCTTC

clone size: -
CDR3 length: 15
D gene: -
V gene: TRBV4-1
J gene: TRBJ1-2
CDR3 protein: CASSQAGTVNYGYTF
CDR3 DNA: TGCGCCAGCAGCCAAGCAGGGACGGTGAACTATGGCTACACCTTC

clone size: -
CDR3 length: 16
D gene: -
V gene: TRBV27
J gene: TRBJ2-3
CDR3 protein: CASIDLPRTRKDTQYF
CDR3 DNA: TGTGCCAGCATAGACCTCCCTAGGACCCGGAAAGATACGCAGTATTTT

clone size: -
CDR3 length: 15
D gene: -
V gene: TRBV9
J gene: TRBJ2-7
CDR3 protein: CASSPSVGLGYEQYF
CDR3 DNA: TGTGCCAGCAGCCCCTCAGTGGGGTTGGGATACGAGCAGTACTTC

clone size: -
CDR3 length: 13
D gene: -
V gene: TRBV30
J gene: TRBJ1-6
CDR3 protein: CAWKSRNNSPLHF
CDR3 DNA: TGTGCCTGGAAGAGTCGAAATAATTCACCCCTCCACTTT

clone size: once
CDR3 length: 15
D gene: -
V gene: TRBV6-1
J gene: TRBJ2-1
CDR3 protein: CASSEAGGSYNEQFF
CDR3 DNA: TGTGCCAGCAGTGAAGCAGGGGGATCCTACAATGAGCAGTTCTTC

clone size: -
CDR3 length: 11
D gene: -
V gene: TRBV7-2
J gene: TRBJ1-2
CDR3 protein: CASSSFYGYTF
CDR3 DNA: TGTGCCAGCAGCTCGTTTTATGGCTACACCTTC

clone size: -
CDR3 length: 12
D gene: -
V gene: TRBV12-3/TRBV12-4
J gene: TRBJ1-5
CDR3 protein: CASSSPPLAQHF
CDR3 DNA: TGTGCCAGCAGTTCCCCCCCCCTGGCCCAGCATTTT

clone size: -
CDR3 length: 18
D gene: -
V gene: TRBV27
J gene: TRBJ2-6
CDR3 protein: CASTLKTGRNSGANVLTF
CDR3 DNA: TGTGCCAGCACCCTTAAGACAGGGAGGAACTCTGGGGCCAACGTCCTGACTTTC

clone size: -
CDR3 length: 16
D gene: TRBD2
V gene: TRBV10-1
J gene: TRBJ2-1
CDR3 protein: CASSESNGGGTNEQFF
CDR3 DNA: TGCGCCAGCAGTGAGTCTAATGGCGGGGGTACCAATGAGCAGTTCTTC

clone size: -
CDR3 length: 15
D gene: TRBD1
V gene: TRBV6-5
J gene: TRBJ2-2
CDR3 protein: CASRSTGAGTGELFF
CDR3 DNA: TGTGCCAGCAGATCAACAGGGGCCGGCACCGGGGAGCTGTTTTTT

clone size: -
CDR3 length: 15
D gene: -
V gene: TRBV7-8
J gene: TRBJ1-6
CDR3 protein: CASSKTSSYNSPLHF
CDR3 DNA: TGTGCCAGCAGCAAGACGAGCTCCTATAATTCACCCCTCCACTTT

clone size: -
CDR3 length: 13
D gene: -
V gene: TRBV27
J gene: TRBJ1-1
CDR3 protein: CASRQEMNTEAFF
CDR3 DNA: TGTGCCAGCAGACAGGAGATGAACACTGAAGCTTTCTTT

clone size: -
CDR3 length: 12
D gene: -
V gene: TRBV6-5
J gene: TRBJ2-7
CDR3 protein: CASGRGSYEQYF
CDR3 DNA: TGTGCCAGCGGCAGAGGATCCTACGAGCAGTACTTC

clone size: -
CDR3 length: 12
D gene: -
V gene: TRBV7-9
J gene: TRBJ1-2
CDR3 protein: CASSEFGTGYTF
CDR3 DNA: TGTGCCAGCAGCGAGTTTGGTACTGGCTACACCTTC

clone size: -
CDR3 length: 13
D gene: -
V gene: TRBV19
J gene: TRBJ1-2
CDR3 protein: CASSIQVEGGYTF
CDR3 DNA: TGTGCCAGTAGTATCCAGGTCGAGGGGGGCTACACCTTC

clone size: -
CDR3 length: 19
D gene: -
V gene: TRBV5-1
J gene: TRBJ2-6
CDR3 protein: CASSLLMAQGGSGANVLTF
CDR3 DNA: TGCGCCAGCAGCTTGTTGATGGCACAGGGAGGGAGTGGGGCCAACGTCCTGACTTTC

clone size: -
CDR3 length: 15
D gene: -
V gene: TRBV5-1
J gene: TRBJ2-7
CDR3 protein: CASSLGDTITYEQYF
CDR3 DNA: TGCGCCAGCAGCTTGGGGGACACTATAACCTACGAGCAGTACTTC

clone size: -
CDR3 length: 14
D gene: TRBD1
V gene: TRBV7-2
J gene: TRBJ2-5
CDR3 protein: CASSSGQGGETQYF
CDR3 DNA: TGTGCCAGCAGCTCCGGACAGGGGGGAGAGACCCAGTACTTC

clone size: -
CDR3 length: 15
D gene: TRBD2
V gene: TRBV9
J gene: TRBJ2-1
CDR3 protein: CASSDAWAGDDEQFF
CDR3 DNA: TGTGCCAGCAGCGACGCCTGGGCGGGGGATGATGAGCAGTTCTTC

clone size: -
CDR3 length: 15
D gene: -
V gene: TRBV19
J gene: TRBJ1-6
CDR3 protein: CASSIWGTENSPLHF
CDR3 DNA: TGTGCCAGTAGTATCTGGGGGACCGAGAACTCACCCCTCCACTTT

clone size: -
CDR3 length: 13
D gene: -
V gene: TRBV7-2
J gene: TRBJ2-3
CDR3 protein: CASSFRGTDTQYF
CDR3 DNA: TGTGCCAGCAGCTTCCGGGGCACAGATACGCAGTATTTT

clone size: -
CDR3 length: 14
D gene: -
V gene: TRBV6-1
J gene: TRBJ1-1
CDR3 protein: CASSEDWDNTEAFF
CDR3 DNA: TGTGCCAGCAGTGAGGACTGGGATAACACTGAAGCTTTCTTT

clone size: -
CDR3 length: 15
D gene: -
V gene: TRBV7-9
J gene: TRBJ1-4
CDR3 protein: CASILRGHPEEKLFF
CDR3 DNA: TGTGCCAGCATATTACGGGGACACCCGGAGGAAAAACTGTTTTTT